This entry features one TCR beta chain sequence. The CDR3 is made up of 12 amino acids. Germline-derived CDR1 and CDR2 are SGHVT and SQSDAQ. V was trimmed by 5 bases and J by 7 bases, leaving 9 bases between them. This record belongs to a study of response to subunit inactivated influenza vaccine. Each CDR3 protein gets one entry after TCRdb re-called the RT-PCR reads with MiXCR. Of 450,000 to 500,000 distinct CDR3 sequences in the sample, approximately 10% were seen once. The sequence derives from a man aged 45-65 years who received an inactivated influenza vaccine. The J gene is TRBJ1-5, the V gene TRBV7-4, with D possibly being TRBD1 (6 bases). The sample here was PBMCs from blood, taken 45 days after vaccination. CDR3 loop: CASSTGPQPQHF. The DNA of the CDR3 is TGTGCCAGCAGCACAGGGCCCCAGCCCCAGCATTTT.